The subject of this entry is one TCR beta chain. CDR3 length equals 15 residues. With 0 bases removed from V and 4 bases from J, the gap between germline ends came to 12 bases. Looked up from germline, CDR1 is MNHEY and CDR2 is SVGAGI. Only in-frame clones appear in the TCRdb table, and some are missing; sequencing was by immunoSEQ multiplex PCR. Of some 200,000 clones listed, approximately 84% are singletons. The data derive from a study of blood T cell repertoires in COVID-19. Background on the study: The United States, Italy and Spain provided the acute and convalescent COVID-19 samples. PBMCs, B-cell-depleted T cells, or T cells provided the cDNA or gDNA that made up the material.

Sequences were obtained from peripheral blood. This receptor was obtained from a human donor with acute or convalescent COVID-19. The donor label of this sample is uncertain. This chain connects TRBV6-5 to TRBJ1-2; weak D call: TRBD1 (5 bases). CDR3 in DNA: TGTGCCAGCAGTTACTCGGGGGGGGGATTCTATGGCTACACCTTC. Translation: CASSYSGGGFYGYTF.